The rows below give T cell receptor beta chains drawn from one sample of a study of cytomegalovirus exposure and HLA in healthy donors. Clones were sequenced by immunoSEQ multiplex PCR, and TCRdb holds only the in-frame ones, with some missing. The table has 95,000 to 100,000 clones, roughly 74% seen once. Sequenced material: PBMCs. Receptor source: a woman between 40 and 55 years old in good health and CMV-seronegative. Both conserved end residues are part of each CDR3. The order of the fields is clone size, D gene, J gene, V gene, CDR3 protein, CDR3 DNA. D genes are given only for firm matches. The size entry is marked missing in some rows and otherwise reads once, few, many or a size class.

abundance: .
d_gene: TRBD1
j_gene: TRBJ2-7
v_gene: TRBV9
CDR3aa: CASSSGGSGYEQYF
CDR3nt: TGTGCCAGCAGCTCAGGGGGCTCCGGCTACGAGCAGTACTTC

abundance: few
d_gene: TRBD1
j_gene: TRBJ1-4
v_gene: TRBV30
CDR3aa: CAWSGDSYEKLFF
CDR3nt: TGTGCCTGGAGTGGGGACAGCTATGAAAAACTGTTTTTT

abundance: .
d_gene: .
j_gene: TRBJ1-3
v_gene: TRBV2
CDR3aa: CASIEGVRGNTIYF
CDR3nt: TGTGCCAGCATTGAGGGAGTGAGGGGAAACACCATATATTTT

abundance: .
d_gene: .
j_gene: TRBJ1-2
v_gene: TRBV5-6
CDR3aa: CASSLVGADGYTF
CDR3nt: TGTGCCAGCAGCTTGGTAGGGGCCGATGGCTACACCTTC

abundance: .
d_gene: .
j_gene: TRBJ2-1
v_gene: TRBV5-1
CDR3aa: CASSLRGGGGNEQFF
CDR3nt: TGCGCCAGCAGCTTGAGAGGGGGGGGTGGGAATGAGCAGTTCTTC

abundance: .
d_gene: .
j_gene: TRBJ1-6
v_gene: TRBV18
CDR3aa: CASSPYRPLAGTYNSPLHF
CDR3nt: TGTGCCAGCTCACCATATCGACCCTTGGCAGGGACCTATAATTCACCCCTCCACTTT

abundance: .
d_gene: .
j_gene: TRBJ2-6
v_gene: TRBV18
CDR3aa: CASSPTGSGANVLTF
CDR3nt: TGTGCCAGCTCACCAACAGGGTCTGGGGCCAACGTCCTGACTTTC

abundance: .
d_gene: .
j_gene: TRBJ1-5
v_gene: TRBV19
CDR3aa: CASGLGHSNQPQHF
CDR3nt: TGTGCCAGTGGACTAGGGCATAGCAATCAGCCCCAGCATTTT

abundance: .
d_gene: .
j_gene: TRBJ1-4
v_gene: TRBV29-1
CDR3aa: CSVGEQGWPGEKLFF
CDR3nt: TGCAGCGTTGGGGAACAGGGTTGGCCGGGAGAAAAACTGTTTTTT

abundance: .
d_gene: TRBD2
j_gene: TRBJ2-7
v_gene: TRBV7-2
CDR3aa: CASRPTSGATYEQYF
CDR3nt: TGTGCCAGCAGGCCAACTAGCGGGGCGACCTACGAGCAGTACTTC

abundance: .
d_gene: .
j_gene: TRBJ2-7
v_gene: TRBV19
CDR3aa: CASSQRDTPTYEQYF
CDR3nt: TGTGCCAGTAGCCAACGGGACACGCCCACCTACGAGCAGTACTTC

abundance: .
d_gene: .
j_gene: TRBJ1-1
v_gene: TRBV30
CDR3aa: CAWSVQSQGNTEAFF
CDR3nt: TGTGCCTGGAGTGTACAGTCGCAGGGGAACACTGAAGCTTTCTTT

abundance: .
d_gene: .
j_gene: TRBJ2-7
v_gene: TRBV2
CDR3aa: CASSEGEGGEQYF
CDR3nt: TGTGCCAGCAGTGAAGGGGAGGGGGGTGAGCAGTACTTC

abundance: .
d_gene: TRBD1
j_gene: TRBJ2-5
v_gene: TRBV19
CDR3aa: CASSAQTGDKETQYF
CDR3nt: TGTGCCAGTAGTGCCCAGACAGGGGACAAAGAGACCCAGTACTTC

abundance: .
d_gene: .
j_gene: TRBJ2-7
v_gene: TRBV10-3
CDR3aa: CAISTGNLGNYEQYF
CDR3nt: TGTGCCATCAGCACGGGAAACCTAGGAAACTACGAGCAGTACTTC

abundance: few
d_gene: TRBD2
j_gene: TRBJ2-5
v_gene: TRBV19
CDR3aa: CASSIKAGRGETQYF
CDR3nt: TGTGCCAGTAGTATAAAGGCAGGGAGGGGAGAGACCCAGTACTTC

abundance: .
d_gene: .
j_gene: TRBJ1-1
v_gene: TRBV4-2
CDR3aa: CASSQDTGFTEAFF
CDR3nt: TGTGCCAGCAGCCAAGATACAGGGTTCACTGAAGCTTTCTTT

abundance: .
d_gene: .
j_gene: TRBJ2-5
v_gene: TRBV5-1
CDR3aa: CASSTTTATQETQYF
CDR3nt: TGCGCCAGCAGCACAACTACCGCCACCCAAGAGACCCAGTACTTC

abundance: .
d_gene: .
j_gene: TRBJ2-3
v_gene: TRBV7-2
CDR3aa: CASSLVEGPWQPQYF
CDR3nt: TGTGCCAGCAGCTTAGTCGAGGGCCCCTGGCAACCGCAGTATTTT

abundance: .
d_gene: .
j_gene: TRBJ1-5
v_gene: TRBV19
CDR3aa: CASSIRGRGEGNQPQHF
CDR3nt: TGTGCCAGTAGTATAAGGGGCAGGGGAGAGGGCAATCAGCCCCAGCATTTT

abundance: .
d_gene: TRBD1
j_gene: TRBJ2-7
v_gene: TRBV6-5
CDR3aa: CASSLSHDRAPHF
CDR3nt: TGTGCCAGCAGTTTAAGCCACGACAGGGCTCCCCACTTC

abundance: .
d_gene: .
j_gene: TRBJ2-4
v_gene: TRBV27
CDR3aa: CASSSPGGAGVGNVQYF
CDR3nt: TGTGCCAGCAGTTCGCCGGGGGGCGCTGGGGTCGGAAACGTTCAGTACTTC

abundance: .
d_gene: .
j_gene: TRBJ1-2
v_gene: TRBV10-3
CDR3aa: CAISEQGSHGYTF
CDR3nt: TGTGCCATCAGTGAGCAGGGCTCCCACGGCTACACCTTC

abundance: .
d_gene: .
j_gene: TRBJ2-3
v_gene: TRBV5-1
CDR3aa: CASSLERGAGTDTQYF
CDR3nt: TGCGCCAGCAGCTTGGAACGGGGGGCTGGCACAGATACGCAGTATTTT

abundance: .
d_gene: .
j_gene: TRBJ1-5
v_gene: TRBV19
CDR3aa: CASQVQGSNQPQHF
CDR3nt: TGTGCCAGTCAAGTTCAGGGGAGCAATCAGCCCCAGCATTTT

abundance: few
d_gene: .
j_gene: TRBJ2-1
v_gene: TRBV11-2
CDR3aa: CASSLERGSSYNEQFF
CDR3nt: TGTGCCAGCAGCTTAGAACGGGGTAGCTCCTACAATGAGCAGTTCTTC

abundance: .
d_gene: TRBD2
j_gene: TRBJ2-1
v_gene: TRBV9
CDR3aa: CASSLRTSGNNEQFF
CDR3nt: TGTGCCAGCAGCCTTCGGACTAGCGGGAACAATGAGCAGTTCTTC

abundance: .
d_gene: .
j_gene: TRBJ2-3
v_gene: TRBV30
CDR3aa: CASEGLALSTDTQYF
CDR3nt: TGTGCGTCGGAGGGCCTAGCGCTTAGCACAGATACGCAGTATTTT

abundance: few
d_gene: .
j_gene: TRBJ1-2
v_gene: TRBV27
CDR3aa: CASSANREGNGYTF
CDR3nt: TGTGCCAGCAGTGCGAACAGGGAAGGAAATGGCTACACCTTC

abundance: few
d_gene: .
j_gene: TRBJ2-1
v_gene: TRBV7-3
CDR3aa: CASSLNPSVLSSYNEQFF
CDR3nt: TGTGCCAGCAGCTTAAACCCTTCGGTCCTAAGCTCCTACAATGAGCAGTTCTTC

abundance: .
d_gene: TRBD1
j_gene: TRBJ2-1
v_gene: TRBV6-6
CDR3aa: CASVRQGYEQFF
CDR3nt: TGTGCCAGCGTTCGACAGGGTTATGAGCAGTTCTTC

abundance: .
d_gene: TRBD2
j_gene: TRBJ2-3
v_gene: TRBV14
CDR3aa: CASSLGLAGADTQYF
CDR3nt: TGTGCCAGCAGCCTCGGACTAGCGGGAGCAGATACGCAGTATTTT

abundance: .
d_gene: TRBD2
j_gene: TRBJ2-5
v_gene: TRBV11-1
CDR3aa: CASSLGIGGLAGGETQYF
CDR3nt: TGTGCCAGCAGCTTAGGAATAGGAGGACTAGCGGGGGGTGAGACCCAGTACTTC

abundance: .
d_gene: .
j_gene: TRBJ2-7
v_gene: TRBV10-1
CDR3aa: CASWRGPGAGYEQYF
CDR3nt: TGCGCCAGTTGGAGAGGACCAGGGGCGGGCTACGAGCAGTACTTC

abundance: .
d_gene: TRBD2
j_gene: TRBJ2-3
v_gene: TRBV7-8
CDR3aa: CASSDSGGALSHTDTQYF
CDR3nt: TGTGCCAGCAGCGATAGCGGGGGGGCATTGTCACACACAGATACGCAGTATTTT

abundance: .
d_gene: .
j_gene: TRBJ2-1
v_gene: TRBV7-2
CDR3aa: CASRFPGADNEQFF
CDR3nt: TGTGCCAGCAGGTTCCCAGGGGCGGACAATGAGCAGTTCTTC

abundance: few
d_gene: .
j_gene: TRBJ2-7
v_gene: TRBV27
CDR3aa: CASSLSVLSSYEQYF
CDR3nt: TGTGCCAGCAGTTTATCGGTCCTGAGCTCCTACGAGCAGTACTTC

abundance: .
d_gene: .
j_gene: TRBJ2-1
v_gene: TRBV29-1
CDR3aa: CSELRSDSVHNEQFF
CDR3nt: TGCAGCGAGCTTAGAAGCGACTCTGTACACAATGAGCAGTTCTTC

abundance: .
d_gene: .
j_gene: TRBJ2-2
v_gene: TRBV4-1
CDR3aa: CASSQEMQVYTGELFF
CDR3nt: TGCGCCAGCAGCCAAGAAATGCAGGTGTACACCGGGGAGCTGTTTTTT

abundance: .
d_gene: .
j_gene: TRBJ1-4
v_gene: TRBV11-2
CDR3aa: CASSQGTFSNEKLFF
CDR3nt: TGTGCCAGCAGCCAAGGGACTTTTTCAAATGAAAAACTGTTTTTT